The 27 T cell receptor beta chains listed next were all sequenced from one sample in a study of T cells in Graves' hyperthyroidism and ophthalmopathy (dated by TCRdb to between 2019 and 2020). Library prep was done by multiplex PCR. The data were produced on an Illumina HiSeq 2000. TCR beta CDR3 regions were amplified from RNA transcripts. The first round of RT-PCR for the TCR CDR3 was performed with the HTBI primer set and the Qiagen OneStep RT-PCR kit. TCRdb trimmed the raw reads at Q25, called clones with MiXCR and kept productive beta chains. Entries that share a CDR3 protein sequence are merged under the most common genes and DNA. The sample yields over 500,000 distinct CDR3 sequences; approximately 49% were counted once. The ten top clones hold about 45% of the sample. Sequenced sample: peripheral blood or thyroid tissue (not recorded which). The receptors shown here come from an adult woman with Graves' disease, either hyperthyroidism or ophthalmopathy (not recorded which).

The genes are TRBV29-1 and TRBJ2-5; 13 nucleotides match TRBD2. With V trimmed by 7 bases and J by 5 bases, 4 bases remained unmatched. Germline V gives CDR1 SQVTM, CDR2 ANQGSEA. The CDR3 is 13 amino acids. CDR3 DNA sequence: TGCAGCGGGACTAGCGGGAGTCGGGAGACCCAGTACTTC. This translates into CSGTSGSRETQYF.

The CDR3 nucleotides read TGCAGTGCCCTTACTGCCCGCGGCTACACCTTC. This gives the protein CSALTARGYTF. The chain has TRBV20-1 and TRBJ1-2; D remains ambiguous. CDR3 length equals 11 residues. The germline gives CDR1 DFQATT, CDR2 SNEGSKA (reference sequence). V was shortened by 6 bases and J by 8 bases, with 13 bases between the two germline ends.

This clonotype was counted a single time. This rearrangement joins TRBV6-6 to TRBJ1-5; D may be TRBD1 (5 bases). The germline V gene has CDR1 MNHNY and CDR2 SVGAGI (reference sequence). The ends were cut back, 8 bases at V and 3 bases at J, with 8 bases in the middle. The length of the CDR3 is 12 residues. The CDR3 DNA reads as TGTGCCAGCGGGGACCCCAATCAGCCCCAGCATTTT. As protein: CASGDPNQPQHF.

This clonotype occurred once. V usage is TRBV5-1 and J usage is TRBJ2-7; 9 bases fit TRBD2. This CDR3 is built from 15 residues. V dropped 3 bases and J dropped 3; count of bases not matched to a gene: 7. CDR1 and CDR2 from the germline V gene are SGHRS and YFSETQ. CDR3 loop: CASSWGLADDYEQYF. CDR3 DNA: TGCGCCAGCAGCTGGGGACTAGCAGACGACTACGAGCAGTACTTC.

This chain uses TRBV15 with TRBJ2-2; tentatively, D is TRBD2 (5 bases). Germline V lookup: CDR1 LNHNV, CDR2 YYDKDF (reference sequence). The CDR3 runs 16 residues. Trimming stripped 0 bases from V and 1 base from J, with 9 bases between. The CDR3, as DNA: TGTGCCACCAGCAGAGATCGCGGAGGGAACACCGGGGAGCTGTTTTTT. Translated: CATSRDRGGNTGELFF.

The rearrangement uses TRBV2 and TRBJ2-7; D is undetermined. The CDR3 covers 10 residues. CDR1 and CDR2 (germline): SNHLY, FYNNEI. With 2 bases removed from V and 12 bases from J, the gap between germline ends came to 8 bases. Here the CDR3 reads CASSETFLYF. The DNA of the CDR3 is TGTGCCAGCAGTGAAACGTTTCTGTACTTC.

This clonotype was seen at least ten times. V gene TRBV9 combines with J gene TRBJ1-1, with 7 bases aligning to TRBD1. Germline CDR1 reads SGDLS; CDR2 reads YYNGEE. V was pared by 0 bases and J by 11 bases, with 10 bases of the junction left unmatched. The CDR3 loop spans 14 amino acids. This chain's CDR3 is CASSVGDSGGFAFF. CDR3 sequence (DNA): TGTGCCAGCAGCGTAGGGGACAGCGGTGGATTCGCTTTCTTT.

This clonotype occurred many times. This chain connects TRBV2 to TRBJ1-2; TRBD1 might be the D (5 bases). The V end was cut by 8 bases, the J end by 5 bases, with 18 bases between. Germline V gene lookup returns CDR1 SNHLY and CDR2 FYNNEI. The CDR3 contains 14 residues. The CDR3 protein is CASRRVMGSYGYTF. CDR3 nucleotides: TGTGCCAGCCGCAGGGTGATGGGAAGTTATGGCTACACCTTC.

The sample holds many counts of this clonotype. The chain carries TRBV11-3 and TRBJ2-5, with a tentative D call TRBD2 (7 bases). Germline V lookup: CDR1 SGHNT, CDR2 YENEEA. CDR3 length: 16 residues. The germline V and J ends were trimmed by 5 bases and 0 bases, with 16 bases remaining between them. CDR3 sequence (DNA): TGTGCCAGCAGCCGGGGGGCAGGGGACAACCAAGAGACCCAGTACTTC. Translated: CASSRGAGDNQETQYF.

The CDR3 DNA reads TGCAGCGTTGAGAGTCCTAGCGGTGGTGACGAGCAGTACTTC. Translated, it gives CSVESPSGGDEQYF. V is TRBV29-1 and J is TRBJ2-7; 7 nucleotides match TRBD2. J was trimmed by 5 bases and V by 3 bases; bases with no gene match: 10. The CDR3 consists of 14 residues. Germline V gene data show CDR1 as SQVTM and CDR2 as ANQGSEA.

V gene TRBV20-1 combines with J gene TRBJ2-3; 13 bases map to TRBD2. Losses at the gene ends were 3 bases for V and 4 bases for J; bases not matched to a gene: 10. The CDR3 loop spans 17 amino acids. CDR1 and CDR2 (germline): DFQATT, SNEGSKA (reference sequence). This CDR3 is CSARGDGTSGTPDTQYF. The CDR3 DNA reads as TGCAGTGCTAGGGGGGACGGGACTAGCGGGACACCAGATACGCAGTATTTT.

The rearrangement joins TRBV10-3 to TRBJ2-5; 11 bases are shared with TRBD1. After removal of 5 bases from V and 5 bases from J, the junction contained 4 bases not matched to a gene. The CDR3 has 14 amino acids. Germline V gene data show CDR1 as ENHRY and CDR2 as SYGVKD. The CDR3, as DNA: TGTGCCATCAGTACCGGGACAGGGGGTGAGACCCAGTACTTC. It is translated as CAISTGTGGETQYF.

This clonotype was seen repeatedly, ten times or more. CDR3 residues: CASGLDRANTGELFF. CDR3 nucleotides: TGTGCCAGCGGGCTGGACAGGGCAAACACCGGGGAGCTGTTTTTT. The chain has TRBV2 and TRBJ2-2; 8 nucleotides align to TRBD1. The length of the CDR3 is 15 residues. Germline V gene sequence: CDR1 SNHLY, CDR2 FYNNEI. The J segment lost 2 bases and the V segment lost 8 bases, leaving 7 bases of the junction unmatched.

This clonotype was seen more than once but under ten times. CDR3 in amino acids: CASSLSRGLAYGYTF. The CDR3 coding sequence is TGTGCCAGCAGCTTGAGTCGTGGACTCGCCTATGGCTACACCTTC. The V call is TRBV13, the J call TRBJ1-2; D remains ambiguous. V was trimmed by 3 bases and J by 4 bases, leaving 15 bases between them. The CDR3 is 15 residues long. Germline CDR1 and CDR2: PRHDT and FYEKMQ (reference sequence).

This chain joins TRBV7-3 and TRBJ2-5; D is possibly TRBD1 or TRBD2 (7 bases each). CDR1 SGHTA and CDR2 FQGTGA come from the germline V gene. Trimming took 3 bases from V and 2 from J, leaving 16 bases between them. The CDR3 extends over 16 amino acids. The CDR3 is CASSFRQGLTQETQYF. CDR3 bases: TGTGCCAGCAGCTTCCGACAGGGACTAACTCAAGAGACCCAGTACTTC.

Many counts were recorded for this clonotype. The chain links TRBV29-1 to TRBJ2-5; no clear D gene. The CDR3 is made up of 10 amino acids. Germline V gene data show CDR1 as SQVTM and CDR2 as ANQGSEA. Trimming stripped 1 base from V and 13 bases from J, with 10 bases between. The CDR3 nucleotides are TGCAGCGTTGAAGGGGGAACAGTGTACTTC. It yields the protein CSVEGGTVYF. Full variable domain (missing parts from reference TRBV29-1 and TRBJ2-5): SAVISQKPSRDICQRGTSLTIQCQVDSQVTMMFWYRQQPGQSLTLIATANQGSEATYESGFVIDKFPISRPNLTFSTLTVSNMSPEDSSIYLCSVEGGTVYFGPGTRLLVL.

This clonotype was counted ten times or more. The V and J genes are TRBV10-3 and TRBJ2-6, with D hard to call. Germline V gene lookup returns CDR1 ENHRY and CDR2 SYGVKD. The CDR3 runs 15 residues. V gave up 3 bases and J gave up 0 bases, with 6 bases separating them. The CDR3 reads CAISDGASGANVLTF. The CDR3 DNA sequence: TGTGCCATCAGTGACGGAGCCTCTGGGGCCAACGTCCTGACTTTC.

In its sample, this clonotype was seen many times. The genes are TRBV11-2 and TRBJ2-7; D gene unclear. The CDR3 is made up of 13 amino acids. From germline, CDR1 is SGHAT and CDR2 FQNNGV. Trimming cost V 3 bases and J 6 bases, with 12 bases left between them. For the CDR3, the DNA is TGTGCCAGCAGCTTTTCCCCCTCCCTCGAGCAGTACTTC. Protein product: CASSFSPSLEQYF.

This chain links TRBV28 with TRBJ1-1, with TRBD1 matching 9 bases. CDR1 is MDHEN and CDR2 is SYDVKM in the germline V gene. The CDR3 runs 15 residues. Unmatched junction bases numbered 7, after V lost 2 bases and J lost 6 bases. CDR3 region: CASSLGQGRLAEAFF. The CDR3 nucleotides read TGTGCCAGCAGTTTAGGACAGGGGAGGCTCGCTGAAGCTTTCTTT.

The chain recombines TRBV10-3 with TRBJ1-2; weak D call: TRBD1 (5 bases). Germline V gene sequence: CDR1 ENHRY, CDR2 SYGVKD. V lost 2 bases and J lost 4, with 11 bases in between. The CDR3 has 14 residues. The CDR3 coding sequence is TGTGCCATCAGTGAGGGGGACGCTCTCTATGGCTACACCTTC. This codes for CAISEGDALYGYTF.

This chain connects TRBV29-1 to TRBJ1-2, with 10 bases that match TRBD1. This CDR3 comprises 14 residues. V dropped 7 bases and J dropped 4; count of bases not matched to a gene: 9. CDR1 SQVTM and CDR2 ANQGSEA come from the germline V gene. The CDR3 loop reads CSAVGQGGLYGYTF. The CDR3 nucleotides are TGCAGCGCTGTTGGACAGGGGGGACTCTATGGCTACACCTTC.

The chain is built from TRBV29-1 and TRBJ1-4; no reliable D call. This CDR3 is 11 amino acids long. Trimming removed 5 bases from V and 7 bases from J, with 8 bases in between. Germline CDR1 is SQVTM and CDR2 is ANQGSEA. CDR3 amino acids: CSVPGAEKLFF. The CDR3 DNA is TGCAGCGTTCCTGGAGCTGAAAAACTGTTTTTT.

This clonotype was seen repeatedly, ten times or more. The rearrangement joins TRBV10-2 to TRBJ1-2, with D perhaps matching TRBD1 (5 bases). The CDR3 totals 16 residues. With 3 bases removed from V and 8 bases from J, the gap between germline ends came to 22 bases. Germline V gene data show CDR1 as WSHSY and CDR2 as SAAADI. CDR3 region: CASSDRSVAQGEGYTF. The CDR3 bases are TGCGCCAGCAGTGACAGGTCCGTCGCGCAGGGAGAGGGCTACACCTTC.

The rearrangement joins TRBV7-9 to TRBJ2-2, with 7 bases aligning to TRBD1. Germline V gene data show CDR1 as SEHNR and CDR2 as FQNEAQ (reference sequence). This CDR3 region has 15 residues. J gave up 1 base and V 6 bases, and 5 bases lay outside the gene matches. The CDR3 region has the DNA TGTGCCAGCAGGACAGGGTCCATGAACACCGGGGAGCTGTTTTTT. This translates into CASRTGSMNTGELFF.

V and J are TRBV28 and TRBJ1-1; possibly TRBD1 for D (5 bases). Germline CDR1 MDHEN, CDR2 SYDVKM. V dropped 3 bases and J dropped 5 bases, with 16 bases sitting between them. The CDR3 is 15 amino acids. The CDR3 nucleotides are TGTGCCAGCAGTTTCCCCGGGGGGGGGAGGACTGAAGCTTTCTTT. Encoded protein: CASSFPGGGRTEAFF.

The chain recombines TRBV6-1 with TRBJ2-7, with 9 bases matching TRBD1. Per the germline V gene, CDR1 is MNHNS and CDR2 is SASEGT. CDR3 length: 14 amino acids. The V segment lost 6 bases and the J segment 6 bases; nucleotides outside the gene matches: 9. The CDR3 DNA reads as TGTGCCAGCAGCCTCGGGACAGGGCCCCTCGAGCAGTACTTC. Its protein product is CASSLGTGPLEQYF.

The rearrangement links TRBV10-3 to TRBJ1-6; D gene ambiguous. In germline, CDR1 is ENHRY, CDR2 SYGVKD. The CDR3 extends over 14 amino acids. V lost 5 bases and J lost 3, with 8 bases in between. The CDR3 sequence: CAISRTDYNSPLHF. The DNA of the CDR3 is TGTGCCATCAGTAGGACGGACTATAATTCACCCCTCCACTTT.